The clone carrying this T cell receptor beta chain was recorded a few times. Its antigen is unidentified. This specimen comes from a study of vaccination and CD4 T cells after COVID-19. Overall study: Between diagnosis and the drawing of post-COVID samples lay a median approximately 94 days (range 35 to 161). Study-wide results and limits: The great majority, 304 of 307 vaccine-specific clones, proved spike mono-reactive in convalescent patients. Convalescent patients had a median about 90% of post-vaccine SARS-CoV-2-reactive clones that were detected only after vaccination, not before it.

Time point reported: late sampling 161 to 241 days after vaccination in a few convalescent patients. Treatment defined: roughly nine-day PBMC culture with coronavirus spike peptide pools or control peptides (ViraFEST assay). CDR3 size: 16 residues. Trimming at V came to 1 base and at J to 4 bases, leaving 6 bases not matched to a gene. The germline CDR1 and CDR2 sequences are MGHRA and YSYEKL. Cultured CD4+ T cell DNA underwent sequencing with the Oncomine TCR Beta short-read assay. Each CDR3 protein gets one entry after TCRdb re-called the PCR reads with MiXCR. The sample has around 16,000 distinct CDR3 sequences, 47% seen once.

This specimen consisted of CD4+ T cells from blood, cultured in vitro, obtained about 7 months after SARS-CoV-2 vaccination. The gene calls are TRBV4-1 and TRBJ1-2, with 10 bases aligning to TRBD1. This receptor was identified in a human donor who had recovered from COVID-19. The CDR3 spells CASSQASGQGFYGYTF. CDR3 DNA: TGCGCCAGCAGCCAAGCCTCGGGACAGGGGTTCTATGGCTACACCTTC.